Listed below are T cell receptor beta chains from one sample, sequenced in a study of blood T cell repertoires in COVID-19. Data came from immunoSEQ multiplex PCR; TCRdb stores just in-frame clones and leaves some out. Among about 110,000 clones listed, less than 85% were seen once. Material for sequencing was peripheral blood. These receptors were taken from a woman aged 40 to 49 with acute or convalescent COVID-19. Both conserved end residues are part of each CDR3. The order of the fields is J gene, D gene, clone size, V gene, CDR3 DNA, CDR3 protein. D genes are given only for firm matches. The size of a clone is reported for some rows only, either as once, few or many, or as a class for expanded clones.

TRBJ1-2 | NA | NA | TRBV30 | TGTGCCTGGTGGTCCTGGGGGGGGACCTATGGCTACACCTTC | CAWWSWGGTYGYTF
TRBJ2-1 | TRBD1 | NA | TRBV3-1/TRBV3-2 | TGTGCCAGCAGCCTGGGACAGTACAATGAGCAGTTCTTC | CASSLGQYNEQFF
TRBJ1-2 | NA | NA | TRBV9 | TGTGCCAGCAGCTCCGGGTCTCTTGGCTACACCTTC | CASSSGSLGYTF
TRBJ1-6 | NA | NA | TRBV6-6 | TGTGCCAGCAGCCCAGGGTACGAATCACCCCTCCACTTT | CASSPGYESPLHF
TRBJ1-2 | TRBD1 | NA | TRBV2 | TGTGCCAGCCAGGGACAGGGCTATGGCTACACCTTC | CASQGQGYGYTF
TRBJ2-7 | TRBD2 | NA | TRBV3-1/TRBV3-2 | TGTGCCAGCAGCCAAGGACTAGCGGGAGGGGAGCAGTACTTC | CASSQGLAGGEQYF
TRBJ1-1 | NA | NA | TRBV7-9 | TGTGCCAGCAACGGCCAGGGGAGGGGGACTGAAGCTTTCTTT | CASNGQGRGTEAFF
TRBJ2-5 | TRBD2 | NA | TRBV5-4 | TGTGCCAGCAGTCGGACTAGCGGGGGGTGGCAAGAGACCCAGTACTTC | CASSRTSGGWQETQYF
TRBJ2-7 | TRBD2 | NA | TRBV6-1 | TGTGCCAGCAGTGGCCCTGCGGGGGTGGCCGGCTACGAGCAGTACTTC | CASSGPAGVAGYEQYF
TRBJ2-3 | TRBD2 | NA | TRBV23-1 | TGCGCCAGCAGTCTCCCGGGAGGCTCTGATTATACGCAGTATTTT | CASSLPGGSDYTQYF
TRBJ2-1 | TRBD2 | few | TRBV6-5 | TGTGCCAGCAGTAAGCGGGACGGCAACAATGAGCAGTTCTTC | CASSKRDGNNEQFF
TRBJ2-2 | NA | once | TRBV18 | TGTGCCAGCTCACCCCAGGGGAACACCGGGGAGCTGTTTTTT | CASSPQGNTGELFF
TRBJ2-3 | NA | NA | TRBV9 | TGTGCCAGCAGCGCGTCACCGACTAGCACAGATACGCAGTATTTT | CASSASPTSTDTQYF
TRBJ1-6 | NA | NA | TRBV24-1 | TGTGCCACCAGGAGACCGAGGGATTCACCCCTCCACTTT | CATRRPRDSPLHF
TRBJ2-2 | NA | NA | TRBV9 | TGTGCCAGCAGCCCGACAGTAAGTTTCAACACCGGGGAGCTGTTTTTT | CASSPTVSFNTGELFF
TRBJ1-1 | NA | NA | TRBV9 | TGTGCCAGCAGCGCCCCGGGCACTGAAGCTTTCTTT | CASSAPGTEAFF
TRBJ2-5 | NA | NA | TRBV11-2 | TGTGCCAGCAGCCCCGGGGGGACATATCAAGAGACCCAGTACTTC | CASSPGGTYQETQYF
TRBJ1-5 | TRBD1 | NA | TRBV28 | TGTGCCAGCAGTTTAGTTGGAGGGGGCAATAATCAGCCCCAGCATTTT | CASSLVGGGNNQPQHF
TRBJ1-1 | NA | NA | TRBV5-1 | TGCGCCAGCAGGTCCGGGGAGGGCATTATGAACACTGAAGCTTTCTTT | CASRSGEGIMNTEAFF
TRBJ2-1 | NA | once | TRBV15 | TGTGCCACCAGGGTTGGGCGGGGATACAATGAGCAGTTCTTC | CATRVGRGYNEQFF
TRBJ2-7 | NA | NA | TRBV28 | TGTGCCAGCAGTACCCTGGGACTGACGGTCGAGCAGTACTTC | CASSTLGLTVEQYF
TRBJ1-3 | NA | NA | TRBV10-3 | TGTGCCATCTCTGGGGCGGCCGGAAACACCATATATTTT | CAISGAAGNTIYF
TRBJ1-2 | NA | NA | TRBV7-6 | TGTGCCAGCAGCCCAGAGGGTCCGACCTCAGATTATGGCTACACCTTC | CASSPEGPTSDYGYTF
TRBJ2-7 | TRBD1 | NA | TRBV18 | TGTGCCAGCTCACGAACAGGGGGCGACGAGCAGTACTTC | CASSRTGGDEQYF
TRBJ1-1 | TRBD1 | few | TRBV28 | TGTGCCAGCACCCCTTTGGGGACAGGTATGAACACTGAAGCTTTCTTT | CASTPLGTGMNTEAFF
TRBJ2-5 | NA | NA | TRBV5-6 | TGTGCCAGCAGCGCCAACCGGGGAAAAGAGACCCAGTACTTC | CASSANRGKETQYF
TRBJ2-4 | TRBD1 | NA | TRBV4-1 | TGCGCCAGCAGCCGGACAGGGGAGACGAACATTCAGTACTTC | CASSRTGETNIQYF
TRBJ1-6 | NA | NA | TRBV19 | TGTGCCAGTAGTATCAGGGATTCACCCCTCCACTTT | CASSIRDSPLHF
TRBJ2-7 | NA | NA | TRBV5-5 | TGTGCCAGCAGCTTGAATACAGTTACCTACGAGCAGTACTTC | CASSLNTVTYEQYF
TRBJ2-3 | TRBD1 | NA | TRBV10-3 | TGTGCCATCAGTTCTGGGACAGGGGGCACAGATACGCAGTATTTT | CAISSGTGGTDTQYF
TRBJ1-2 | TRBD1 | NA | TRBV24-1 | TGTGCCACCAGTGATTTGGGGGACAGGCCCTATGGCTACACCTTC | CATSDLGDRPYGYTF
TRBJ1-2 | NA | NA | TRBV28 | TGTGCCAGCAGTCCGACTGACAGTACTAACTATGGCTACACCTTC | CASSPTDSTNYGYTF
TRBJ2-7 | TRBD1 | NA | TRBV28 | TGTGCCAGCAGTTCCGGGACAGTCTACGAGCAGTACTTC | CASSSGTVYEQYF
TRBJ2-3 | NA | many | TRBV7-3 | TGTGCCAGCAGCCAAGACTTCTCCGATACGCAGTATTTT | CASSQDFSDTQYF
TRBJ1-4 | NA | NA | TRBV2 | TGTGCCAGCACCACGGGACAAGGGGATGAAAAACTGTTTTTT | CASTTGQGDEKLFF
TRBJ2-7 | NA | NA | TRBV4-1 | TGCGCCAGCAGCCAAGTAATTGGCCTAGATTGGGAGCAGTACTTC | CASSQVIGLDWEQYF
TRBJ1-1 | TRBD1 | NA | TRBV19 | TGTGCCAGTAGTCGAGGGACAGGGAACACTGAAGCTTTCTTT | CASSRGTGNTEAFF
TRBJ1-1 | TRBD1 | NA | TRBV10-2 | TGCGCCAGCAGTTATCGGGACAGGGGCACTGAAGCTTTCTTT | CASSYRDRGTEAFF
TRBJ1-2 | NA | NA | TRBV19 | TGTGCCAGTAGTACAGGGGTGGACTATGGCTACACCTTC | CASSTGVDYGYTF
TRBJ2-7 | TRBD1 | many | TRBV30 | TGTGCCTGGAGTGTGGGACAGTCCTACGAGCAGTACTTC | CAWSVGQSYEQYF
TRBJ1-5 | TRBD1 | NA | TRBV2 | TGTGCCAGCAGTGGAGCGACAGGGTACGAGCAGCCCCAGCATTTT | CASSGATGYEQPQHF
TRBJ1-3 | NA | NA | TRBV10-3 | TGTGCCATCGGGGACTCAAACTCTGGAAACACCATATATTTT | CAIGDSNSGNTIYF
TRBJ2-3 | TRBD2 | NA | TRBV5-6 | TGTGCCAGCAGCTTGGGAGCGGGGGCGCGACATACGCAGTATTTT | CASSLGAGARHTQYF
TRBJ2-5 | TRBD1 | few | TRBV4-1 | TGCGCCAGCAGCCTTAACCCGACAGGGGGCATTGAGACCCAGTACTTC | CASSLNPTGGIETQYF
TRBJ2-3 | TRBD1 | NA | TRBV5-1 | TGCGCCAGCAGCGATCCGGGACAGCCAGATACGCAGTATTTT | CASSDPGQPDTQYF